The 6 T cell receptor beta chains in this list originate from one sample, sequenced in a study of beta chain features in type 1 diabetes. Notes on the study in general: Moderately but significantly shorter TCRB CDR3s were found in Type 1 diabetes patients in all four CD4+ subsets.

Sequenced material consisted of expressed TCRB transcripts (all of the isolated RNA was reverse transcribed). TCRdb's copy holds only in-frame clones and misses some; the assay was immunoSEQ multiplex PCR. The sample has about 270,000 clones, 14% seen once; the top ten hold over 0.015%. Their specific antigens are unknown. Sequences were obtained from naive CD4+ T cells from blood. These receptors were taken from a man aged 25-40 years with type 1 diabetes.

This clone has just a few counts. The rearrangement links TRBV7-3 to TRBJ2-7, with D hard to call. Germline V gene data show CDR1 as SGHTA and CDR2 as FQGTGA. V lost 4 bases to trimming and J lost 3 bases, with 13 bases between them. The CDR3 is made up of 14 amino acids. CDR3 in DNA: TGTGCCAGCAGCTCAAAACCCAGTGGCTACGAGCAGTACTTC. This sequence encodes CASSSKPSGYEQYF.

The chain has TRBV18 and TRBJ1-1; D perhaps matches TRBD1 (5 bases). V was shortened by 3 bases and J by 1 base, with 12 bases between the two germline ends. The CDR3 is made up of 15 amino acids. The germline V gene encodes CDR1 KGHSH and CDR2 LQKENI. The DNA of the CDR3 is TGTGCCAGCTCACCTCCAGGGTGGGAGAACACTGAAGCTTTCTTT. This codes for CASSPPGWENTEAFF.

V is TRBV5-6 and J is TRBJ1-1, with no clear D. Germline CDR1 SGHDT, CDR2 YYEEEE. V lost 0 bases to trimming and J lost 0 bases, with 15 bases between them. The CDR3 runs 17 residues. CDR3 sequence (DNA): TGTGCCAGCAGCTTGGGAGGAGGCCCCTTCATGAACACTGAAGCTTTCTTT. Translated: CASSLGGGPFMNTEAFF.

This clone was counted between two and nine times. The rearrangement uses TRBV4-3 and TRBJ2-1, with 10 bases identical to TRBD2. In germline, CDR1 is LGHNA, CDR2 YSLEER. V gave up 0 bases and J gave up 6 bases; unmatched junction bases: 8. This CDR3 is 17 amino acids long. CDR3 protein: CASSQDWASGSPNEQFF. The DNA of the CDR3 is TGCGCCAGCAGCCAAGATTGGGCTAGCGGGAGTCCCAATGAGCAGTTCTTC.

This clone was detected only a few times. This chain links TRBV4-3 with TRBJ2-3; D is possibly TRBD1 (6 bases). Trimming left V 1 base short and J 0 bases short, with 8 bases between. Germline CDR1 LGHNA, CDR2 YSLEER. This CDR3 region has 15 residues. Written as DNA, the CDR3 is TGCGCCAGCAGCCAAGCGGACAGTAGCACAGATACGCAGTATTTT. Its translation is CASSQADSSTDTQYF.

V gene TRBV15 combines with J gene TRBJ2-7, with D maybe TRBD1 (5 bases). Trimming removed 1 base from V and 3 bases from J, with 13 bases in between. This CDR3 has 15 amino acids. Germline CDR1 LNHNV, CDR2 YYDKDF (reference sequence). CDR3 amino acids: CATSRGTGSFYEQYF. The CDR3 DNA sequence: TGTGCCACCAGCAGAGGTACAGGTTCGTTCTACGAGCAGTACTTC. The whole variable domain, filled in from reference TRBV15 and TRBJ2-7, reads DAMVIQNPRYQVTQFGKPVTLSCSQTLNHNVMYWYQQKSSQAPKLLFHYYDKDFNNEADTPDNFQSRRPNTSFCFLDIRSPGLGDTAMYLCATSRGTGSFYEQYFGPGTRLTVT.